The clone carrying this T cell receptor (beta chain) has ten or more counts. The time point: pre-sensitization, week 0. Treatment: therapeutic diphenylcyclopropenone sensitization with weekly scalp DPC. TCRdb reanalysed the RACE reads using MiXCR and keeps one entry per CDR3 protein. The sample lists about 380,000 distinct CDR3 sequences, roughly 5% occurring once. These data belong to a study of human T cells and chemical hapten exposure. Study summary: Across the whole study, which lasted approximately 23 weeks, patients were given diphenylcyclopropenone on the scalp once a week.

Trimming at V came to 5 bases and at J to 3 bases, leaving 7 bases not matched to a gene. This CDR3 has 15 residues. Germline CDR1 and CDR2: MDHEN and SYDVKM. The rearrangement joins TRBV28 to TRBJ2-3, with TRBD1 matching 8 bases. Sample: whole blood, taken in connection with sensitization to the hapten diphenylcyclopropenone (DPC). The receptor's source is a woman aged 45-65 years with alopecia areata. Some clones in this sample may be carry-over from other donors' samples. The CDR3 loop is CASSPRGTGTDTQYF. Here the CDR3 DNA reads TGTGCCAGCAGTCCCCGAGGGACAGGAACAGATACGCAGTATTTT.